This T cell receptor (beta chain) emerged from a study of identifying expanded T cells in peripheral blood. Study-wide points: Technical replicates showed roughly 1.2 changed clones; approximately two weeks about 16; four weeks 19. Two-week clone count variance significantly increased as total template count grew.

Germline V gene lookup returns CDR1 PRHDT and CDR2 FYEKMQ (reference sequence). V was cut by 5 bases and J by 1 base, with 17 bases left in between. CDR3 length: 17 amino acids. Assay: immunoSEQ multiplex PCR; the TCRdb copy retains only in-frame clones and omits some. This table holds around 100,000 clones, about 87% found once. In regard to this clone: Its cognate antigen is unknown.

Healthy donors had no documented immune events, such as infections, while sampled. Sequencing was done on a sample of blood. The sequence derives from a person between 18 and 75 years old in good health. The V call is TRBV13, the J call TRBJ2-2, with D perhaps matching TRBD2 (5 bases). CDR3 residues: CASSHQERHRNTGELFF. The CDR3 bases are TGTGCCAGCAGCCACCAGGAGCGGCACCGGAACACCGGGGAGCTGTTTTTT.